The 9 T cell receptor beta chains below all came from one sample that was sequenced in a study of T cells after yellow fever vaccination. MiXCR, applied by TCRdb to the 5' RACE reads, yields one record per CDR3 protein. Seen here are around 320,000 distinct CDR3 sequences, around 10% observed once, and the top ten hold 3% to 3.5%. The sample was CD4+ T cells sorted from PBMCs, taken 5 days after the yellow fever booster vaccination. The receptors derive from a man aged 18 to 30 who received the YFV17D yellow fever vaccine.

A few counts support this clonotype. V usage is TRBV18 and J usage is TRBJ1-2, with unresolved D. Germline CDR1 KGHSH, CDR2 LQKENI. Trimming took 3 bases from V and 0 from J, leaving 11 bases between them. The CDR3 runs to 15 residues. Written as DNA, the CDR3 is TGTGCCAGCTCACCGGTCAGCCACCCTAACTATGGCTACACCTTC. Translated: CASSPVSHPNYGYTF.

The genes are TRBV7-2 and TRBJ1-4, with 8 bases that match TRBD1. Per the germline V gene, CDR1 is SGHTA and CDR2 is FQGNSA. Germline trimming cut 4 bases from V and 5 bases from J; bases unmatched to any gene: 3. The CDR3 length is 14 residues. The CDR3 reads CASSWRTGNEKLFF. DNA for the CDR3: TGTGCCAGCAGCTGGAGGACAGGGAATGAAAAACTGTTTTTT. The variable domain in full, completed from reference TRBV7-2 and TRBJ1-4, reads GAGVSQSPSNKVTEKGKDVELRCDPISGHTALYWYRQSLGQGLEFLIYFQGNSAPDKSGLPSDRFSAERTGGSVSTLTIQRTQQEDSAVYLCASSWRTGNEKLFFGSGTQLSVL.

This chain connects TRBV27 to TRBJ1-1; D may be TRBD1 (5 bases). V lost 6 bases, J lost 5 bases, and 22 bases lay in between. The CDR3 is 16 amino acids. Germline V lookup: CDR1 MNHEY, CDR2 SMNVEV (reference sequence). The CDR3, as DNA: TGTGCCAGCAGCAGTTTTGGGTACAGGAGGGGAACTGAAGCTTTCTTT. Residues: CASSSFGYRRGTEAFF.

This rearrangement joins TRBV7-9 to TRBJ2-7; no firm D call. The length of the CDR3 is 13 residues. V lost 5 bases and J lost 2, with 10 bases in between. Germline values: CDR1 SEHNR, CDR2 FQNEAQ (reference sequence). In DNA, the CDR3 is TGTGCCAGCAGCCGTTCGGAACCCTACGAGCAGTACTTC. Its translation is CASSRSEPYEQYF. Looking up the rest from reference TRBV7-9 and TRBJ2-7 gives the full variable domain: DTGVSQNPRHKITKRGQNVTFRCDPISEHNRLYWYRQTLGQGPEFLTYFQNEAQLEKSRLLSDRFSAERPKGSFSTLEIQRTEQGDSAMYLCASSRSEPYEQYFGPGTRLTVT.

The J gene is TRBJ2-5, the V gene TRBV7-2; TRBD1 is a possible D gene (6 bases). The CDR3 covers 13 residues. Germline CDR1 and CDR2: SGHTA and FQGNSA. V was cut by 2 bases and J by 6 bases, with 10 bases left in between. The CDR3, as DNA: TGTGCCAGCAGCTTATTACAGGGTCAGACCCAGTACTTC. It specifies CASSLLQGQTQYF.

The rearrangement joins TRBV28 to TRBJ1-1, with TRBD1 as a possible D gene (5 bases). Trimming cost V 5 bases and J 5 bases, with 15 bases left between them. Germline assignment: CDR1 MDHEN and CDR2 SYDVKM. CDR3 length equals 14 residues. The CDR3 DNA reads TGTGCCAGCAGTGAAAGGGGTTCGGGGACTGAAGCTTTCTTT. This translates into CASSERGSGTEAFF.

This rearrangement joins TRBV6-2 or TRBV6-3 to TRBJ1-3; the D is unclear. Germline loops: CDR1 MNHEY, CDR2 SVGEGT. The CDR3 contains 17 residues. V lost 5 bases and J lost 0, with 17 bases in between. CDR3 in amino acids: CASSKPGAMGSGNTIYF. In nucleotides, the CDR3 is TGTGCCAGCAGTAAGCCCGGAGCCATGGGCTCTGGAAACACCATATATTTT.

This clonotype was observed many times. V and J are TRBV21-1 and TRBJ2-7; no DNA check was done on the table's D call, TRBD2. TRBV21-1 is an annotated pseudogene. CDR3 length: 18 amino acids. The CDR3 sequence is CASSAPDSAPGLPRVQYV. CDR3 sequence (DNA): TGTGCCAGCAGCGCCCCGGACTCCGCCCCGGGCCTTCCTCGGGTGCAGTACGTC.

This clonotype was detected only a few times. J is TRBJ1-1 and V is TRBV7-2; tentatively, D is TRBD1 (5 bases). Trimming cost V 3 bases and J 4 bases, with 18 bases left between them. Germline V CDR1 and CDR2: SGHTA, FQGNSA. The CDR3 loop spans 16 amino acids. CDR3 in amino acids: CASSFLSGRVGTEAFF. The CDR3 nucleotides read TGTGCCAGCAGCTTCCTATCAGGGAGGGTGGGCACTGAAGCTTTCTTT.